The 26 T cell receptor beta chains given below trace back to one sample, sequenced in a study of human T cells and chemical hapten exposure. One entry per CDR3 protein results from TCRdb running MiXCR on the RACE reads. The top ten clones hold about 2.5% of a sample with roughly 200,000 distinct CDR3 sequences, about 25% of them seen once. The time point is: patch test 3, about 24 weeks after DPC sensitization. The treatment is: therapeutic diphenylcyclopropenone sensitization with weekly scalp DPC. The sample here was whole blood, taken in connection with sensitization to the hapten diphenylcyclopropenone (DPC). These receptors originate from a woman in her forties with alopecia areata. Some clones in this sample may be carry-over from other donors' samples.

The table lists this clonotype with a few counts. The chain recombines TRBV7-8 with TRBJ2-3; D may be TRBD1 or TRBD2 (5 bases each). This CDR3 is 16 amino acids long. Trimming took off 4 bases at V and 1 base at J, with 15 bases between the two ends. Germline V gene lookup returns CDR1 SGHVS and CDR2 FQNEAQ. The CDR3 DNA follows: TGTGCCAGCAGCTCCAGGGAAGGGCGGGGCACAGATACGCAGTATTTT. Its translation: CASSSREGRGTDTQYF.

In its sample, this clonotype was seen many times. The gene calls are TRBV28 and TRBJ2-6; D remains unclear. Germline V gene data show CDR1 as MDHEN and CDR2 as SYDVKM. Trimming took 4 bases from V and 0 from J, leaving 10 bases between them. This CDR3 spans 16 amino acids. The CDR3 DNA reads as TGTGCCAGCAGTTCGTTGGACGGCTCTGGGGCCAACGTCCTGACTTTC. Protein: CASSSLDGSGANVLTF. The complete variable domain, with remaining parts taken from reference TRBV28 and TRBJ2-6, reads DVKVTQSSRYLVKRTGEKVFLECVQDMDHENMFWYRQDPGLGLRLIYFSYDVKMKEKGDIPEGYSVSREKKERFSLILESASTNQTSMYLCASSSLDGSGANVLTFGAGSRLTVL.

The J gene is TRBJ2-7, the V gene TRBV7-6; 8 positions match TRBD1. Trimming cost V 5 bases and J 2 bases; bases outside gene matches: 5. Germline V CDR1 and CDR2: SGHVS, FNYEAQ. There are 14 residues in the CDR3. CDR3 loop: CASSPAGGPYEQYF. As DNA, the CDR3 is TGTGCCAGCAGCCCCGCAGGGGGCCCCTACGAGCAGTACTTC.

This clonotype was detected many times. This rearrangement joins TRBV6-5 to TRBJ2-6, with D maybe TRBD1 (6 bases). Trimming cost V 6 bases and J 5 bases, with 14 bases left between them. The CDR3 sequence is 15 residues long. Germline CDR1 reads MNHEY; CDR2 reads SVGAGI. In DNA, the CDR3 is TGTGCCAGCAGATCAGGGGACCGGTGGGCCAACGTCCTGACTTTC. It is translated as CASRSGDRWANVLTF.

This chain joins TRBV6-5 and TRBJ1-2, with TRBD1 as a possible D gene (6 bases). Germline V gene lookup returns CDR1 MNHEY and CDR2 SVGAGI. V was clipped by 8 bases and J by 4 bases, with 20 bases between them. CDR3 length equals 15 residues. The CDR3 here is CASSLRGQGLYGYTF. In DNA form, the CDR3 reads TGTGCCAGCTCCCTACGGGGGCAGGGCCTCTATGGCTACACCTTC.

This clonotype has a count of ten or more. The rearrangement links TRBV4-3 to TRBJ1-4; D is ambiguous. V lost 0 bases to trimming and J lost 10 bases, with 15 bases between them. The germline CDR1 and CDR2 sequences are LGHNA and YSLEER. CDR3 size: 15 residues. The CDR3 sequence: CASSQEAGPYRKLFF. In DNA, the CDR3 is TGCGCCAGCAGCCAAGAGGCAGGCCCGTATCGAAAACTGTTTTTT.

A few counts support this clonotype. The chain carries TRBV4-2 and TRBJ2-5; D gene ambiguous. The CDR3 has 16 residues. The V gene lost 0 bases and the J gene lost 1 base, with 12 bases spanning the gap. The V gene's germline CDR1 is LGHNA and CDR2 YNFKEQ. This CDR3 is CASSQDGRIVQETQYF. DNA for the CDR3: TGTGCCAGCAGCCAAGACGGCAGGATTGTCCAAGAGACCCAGTACTTC.

The CDR3 region is CATRTGDRINSPLHF. Here the CDR3 DNA reads TGTGCCACCCGAACGGGGGACAGGATCAATTCACCCCTCCACTTT. The chain joins TRBV10-3 to TRBJ1-6, with TRBD1 matching over 8 bases. Germline assignment: CDR1 ENHRY and CDR2 SYGVKD. With 10 bases clipped from V and 7 bases from J, the junction kept 12 bases outside the gene matches. The CDR3 runs to 15 residues.

This clonotype was picked up many times. The chain joins TRBV14 to TRBJ1-6; 11 bases match TRBD1. The CDR3 sequence is 16 residues long. Per the germline V gene, CDR1 is SGHDN and CDR2 is FVKESK. V was clipped by 3 bases and J by 10 bases; unmatched bases: 8. CDR3 nucleotides: TGTGCCAGCAGCCATAACATCGGGACAGGGGGATCACCCCTCCACTTT. This encodes CASSHNIGTGGSPLHF.

J is TRBJ2-1 and V is TRBV6-2 or TRBV6-3, with 13 bases fitting TRBD2. The CDR3 has 18 residues. Losses at the gene ends were 7 bases for V and 1 base for J; bases not matched to a gene: 10. Germline V gene data show CDR1 as MNHEY and CDR2 as SVGEGT. Here the CDR3 reads CASTRLAGGWASYNEQFF. As DNA, the CDR3 is TGTGCCAGCACGCGACTAGCGGGAGGCTGGGCATCCTACAATGAGCAGTTCTTC.

Only a few counts were recorded for this clonotype. V gene TRBV6-5 combines with J gene TRBJ1-2; unclear D gene. From germline, CDR1 is MNHEY and CDR2 SVGAGI. CDR3 length equals 13 residues. V dropped 5 bases and J dropped 10 bases, with 17 bases sitting between them. DNA of the CDR3: TGTGCCAGCAGTCCCCCGGCAGCCTCTCTCTACACCTTC. Amino acid sequence: CASSPPAASLYTF.

The CDR3 region is CASSDAGSGNTIYF. The CDR3, as DNA: TGTGCCAGCAGTGACGCGGGGTCCGGAAACACCATATATTTT. This chain links TRBV25-1 with TRBJ1-3, with D hard to call. The CDR3 consists of 14 residues. The V end lost 3 bases, the J end lost 4 bases, and 10 bases lay between the germline ends. Germline CDR1 reads MGHDK; CDR2 reads SYGVNS.

V usage is TRBV29-1 and J usage is TRBJ1-5; D is ambiguous. CDR3 size: 13 residues. V was trimmed by 4 bases and J by 5 bases, leaving 12 bases between them. Germline CDR1 reads SQVTM; CDR2 reads ANQGSEA. The CDR3, as DNA: TGCAGCGTTGTTACGGGTCGCGATCAGCCCCAGCATTTT. Protein sequence: CSVVTGRDQPQHF.

On this clonotype: An end of the junction differs from the germline gene, which may be a read error. This chain uses TRBV7-7 with TRBJ2-5; tentatively, D is TRBD2 (6 bases). Germline lookup yields CDR1 SSHAT and CDR2 FNYEAQ (reference sequence). This CDR3 contains 15 residues. This CDR3 is CASSYGQGGGETQYF. In nucleotides, the CDR3 is TGTGCTAGCAGCTACGGGCAGGGAGGAGGAGAGACCCAGTACTTC. Drawing the rest from reference TRBV7-7 and TRBJ2-5, the complete variable domain is GAGVSQSPRYKVTKRGQDVTLRCDPISSHATLYWYQQALGQGPEFLTYFNYEAQPDKSGLPSDRFSAERPEGSISTLTIQRTEQRDSAMYRCASSYGQGGGETQYFGPGTRLLVL.

V is TRBV20-1 and J is TRBJ2-7, with D perhaps TRBD1 (5 bases). This CDR3 region has 14 residues. Germline loops: CDR1 DFQATT, CDR2 SNEGSKA (reference sequence). Trimming left V 3 bases short and J 0 bases short, with 12 bases between. As DNA, the CDR3 is TGCAGTGCTAGCGGCGGACAAAGCTCCTACGAGCAGTACTTC. Residues: CSASGGQSSYEQYF.

J is TRBJ2-1 and V is TRBV7-2; TRBD2 matches 10 bases. The CDR3 extends over 16 amino acids. Germline lookup yields CDR1 SGHTA and CDR2 FQGNSA. Trimming at V came to 1 base and at J to 10 bases, leaving 10 bases not matched to a gene. Here the CDR3 DNA reads TGTGCCAGCAGCTTAGGGACTAGCGGTTTTGTCTACGAGCAGTTCTTC. Translating gives CASSLGTSGFVYEQFF.

Written as DNA, the CDR3 is TGCGCCAGCAGCCAGGGACTAGCGGGATTTTCTCATGAGCAGTTCTTC. Translating gives CASSQGLAGFSHEQFF. The chain links TRBV5-1 to TRBJ2-1, with 13 bases matching TRBD2. V was clipped by 4 bases and J by 8 bases; unmatched bases: 9. The V gene's germline CDR1 is SGHRS and CDR2 YFSETQ. This CDR3 region has 16 residues.

V and J are TRBV28 and TRBJ2-5, with a weak D call TRBD1 (6 bases). V was clipped by 6 bases and J by 5 bases, with 16 bases between them. The CDR3 consists of 14 residues. The germline gives CDR1 MDHEN, CDR2 SYDVKM. CDR3 sequence reads: CASSPPNREETQYF. The CDR3 DNA reads as TGTGCCAGCAGCCCCCCGAACAGGGAGGAGACCCAGTACTTC.

This clonotype has a single count. The chain employs TRBV5-1 and TRBJ2-1, with D perhaps given as TRBD1 or TRBD2 (5 bases each). V shed 5 bases and J shed 2 bases, with 11 bases lying between them. CDR3 size: 14 residues. Per the germline V gene, CDR1 is SGHRS and CDR2 is YFSETQ. The CDR3 reads CASRGAGAYNEQFF. The CDR3 nucleotides are TGCGCCAGCAGAGGGGCGGGCGCCTACAATGAGCAGTTCTTC.

This clonotype turned up a few times. V usage is TRBV25-1 and J usage is TRBJ1-3, with 8 bases matching TRBD1. CDR1 is MGHDK, CDR2 SYGVNS, per germline. The CDR3 consists of 17 residues. V dropped 3 bases and J dropped 2; count of bases not matched to a gene: 9. The CDR3 sequence is CASSDPRQGIAGNTIYF. CDR3 nucleotide sequence: TGTGCCAGCAGTGATCCCCGACAGGGGATTGCTGGAAACACCATATATTTT.

This clonotype was recorded a few times. The chain employs TRBV7-2 and TRBJ2-3; the D gene is possibly TRBD2 (6 bases). Trimming removed 5 bases from V and 0 bases from J, with 9 bases in between. The germline gives CDR1 SGHTA, CDR2 FQGNSA. The CDR3 contains 14 residues. The CDR3 here is CASSQGLSTDTQYF. The CDR3 DNA reads as TGTGCCAGCAGCCAGGGACTCAGCACAGATACGCAGTATTTT. The full variable domain, with the rest looked up from reference TRBV7-2 and TRBJ2-3, is GAGVSQSPSNKVTEKGKDVELRCDPISGHTALYWYRQSLGQGLEFLIYFQGNSAPDKSGLPSDRFSAERTGGSVSTLTIQRTQQEDSAVYLCASSQGLSTDTQYFGPGTRLTVL.

This clonotype turned up a few times. The chain recombines TRBV7-2 with TRBJ1-3; D uncertain. The CDR3 spans 16 residues. Between the trimmed V and J ends, which lost 0 bases and 0 bases, there was a span of 9 bases. Germline values: CDR1 SGHTA, CDR2 FQGNSA. This CDR3 reads CASSLAHTVSGNTIYF. CDR3 coding DNA: TGTGCCAGCAGCTTAGCGCATACGGTCTCTGGAAACACCATATATTTT.

This sequence joins TRBV20-1 and TRBJ1-5; no clear D. Deletions cut 5 bases from V and 0 bases from J, with 5 bases between. The CDR3 runs 12 residues. Per the germline V gene, CDR1 is DFQATT and CDR2 is SNEGSKA (reference sequence). DNA of the CDR3: TGCAGTGCTTCAGCTAGCAATCAGCCCCAGCATTTT. Its translation is CSASASNQPQHF.

The chain couples TRBV6-2 or TRBV6-3 to TRBJ1-1; D is ambiguous. The CDR3 contains 11 residues. Germline CDR1 and CDR2: MNHEY and SVGEGT. The V gene lost 4 bases and the J gene lost 8 bases, with 8 bases spanning the gap. DNA of the CDR3: TGTGCCAGCAGTTCGGTAAGAGAAGCTTTCTTT. This sequence encodes CASSSVREAFF.

This clonotype appeared a few times. V and J are TRBV10-3 and TRBJ2-7, with 8 bases matching TRBD2. This CDR3 has 13 amino acids. The V gene end was trimmed by 3 bases and the J gene end by 9 bases; junction bases not matched to a gene: 7. CDR1 and CDR2 (germline): ENHRY, SYGVKD. CDR3 in amino acids: CAISDARTSLQYF. Written as DNA, the CDR3 is TGTGCCATCAGTGACGCTAGGACTAGCCTGCAGTACTTC.

In this sample, this clonotype turned up a few times. The V gene is TRBV7-2, the J gene TRBJ2-4; tentative D call: TRBD2 (5 bases). There are 14 residues in the CDR3. V lost 2 bases to trimming and J lost 7 bases, with 12 bases between them. Germline lookup yields CDR1 SGHTA and CDR2 FQGNSA. CDR3 in amino acids: CASSLWAGGNIQYF. CDR3 sequence (DNA): TGTGCCAGCAGCTTATGGGCAGGAGGTAACATTCAGTACTTC.